Listed here are 19 T cell receptor beta chains from one sample, sequenced in a study of radiotherapy plus CTLA-4 blockade in lung cancer. The table came from immunoSEQ multiplex PCR; TCRdb's copy has only in-frame clones and leaves some out. Seen here are about 85,000 clones, 75% to 90% observed once, and the top ten hold just over 2%. Sequencing used peripheral blood, obtained from a patient treated with radiotherapy plus ipilimumab. The receptor source for this set is a human donor with non-small cell lung cancer who had a partial response to radiotherapy plus ipilimumab.

This clone appeared a few times. The chain uses TRBV7-2 and TRBJ1-1; a possible D gene is TRBD1 (6 bases). Trimming stripped 6 bases from V and 3 bases from J, with 11 bases between. The CDR3 sequence is 13 residues long. From germline, CDR1 is SGHTA and CDR2 FQGNSA. The CDR3 coding sequence is TGTGCCAGCAGTCAGAACAGGGACACTGAAGCTTTCTTT. Encoded protein: CASSQNRDTEAFF.

This chain links TRBV5-4 with TRBJ2-3, with TRBD2 matching over 7 bases. V lost 8 bases, J lost 3 bases, and 6 bases stayed unmatched. Germline V gene lookup returns CDR1 SGHNT and CDR2 YYREEE (reference sequence). The CDR3 is made up of 13 amino acids. The CDR3 loop is CASPGLTTDTQYF. As DNA, the CDR3 is TGTGCCAGTCCGGGACTAACAACAGATACGCAGTATTTT.

The chain employs TRBV27 and TRBJ2-2; the D gene is possibly TRBD2 (5 bases). Trimming took 6 bases from V and 5 from J, leaving 13 bases between them. The CDR3 has 14 amino acids. Looked up from germline, CDR1 is MNHEY and CDR2 is SMNVEV (reference sequence). The DNA for the CDR3 is TGTGCCAGCAGAGAAGGACTCTCAACCGGGGAGCTGTTTTTT. Protein product: CASREGLSTGELFF.

This clone was picked up one time. The chain has TRBV9 and TRBJ2-5; 7 bases align to TRBD2. V shed 0 bases and J 4 bases; nucleotides not matched to a gene: 6. Germline V gives CDR1 SGDLS, CDR2 YYNGEE. This CDR3 spans 15 amino acids. CDR3 nucleotide sequence: TGTGCCAGCAGCGTAGCTGTTGGGGAGGGAGAGACCCAGTACTTC. Translated, it gives CASSVAVGEGETQYF.

This chain uses TRBV4-2 with TRBJ2-3, with TRBD2 identical over 11 bases. The CDR3 loop spans 17 amino acids. Germline loops: CDR1 LGHNA, CDR2 YNFKEQ. V trimming: 1 base; J trimming: 5 bases; junction bases outside the gene matches: 8. This chain's CDR3 is CASSQAETSGSGDTQYF. For the CDR3, the DNA is TGTGCCAGCAGCCAAGCGGAAACTAGCGGGAGTGGAGATACGCAGTATTTT.

The genes are TRBV28 and TRBJ2-3; maybe TRBD1 (6 bases). The germline V gene has CDR1 MDHEN and CDR2 SYDVKM. CDR3 length: 15 amino acids. Trimming removed 6 bases at V and 1 base at J, with 14 bases between. The CDR3 here is CASRTRPGGTDTQYF. DNA of the CDR3: TGTGCCAGCAGAACAAGGCCAGGGGGCACAGATACGCAGTATTTT.

The V and J genes are TRBV5-1 and TRBJ2-3; tentative D call: TRBD2 (5 bases). This CDR3 is built from 15 residues. The ends were cut back, 0 bases at V and 1 base at J, with 9 bases in the middle. Germline V CDR1 and CDR2: SGHRS, YFSETQ. The chain's CDR3 is CASSLELAGTDTQYF. CDR3 in DNA: TGCGCCAGCAGCTTGGAGCTAGCCGGCACAGATACGCAGTATTTT.

Notes on this clone: Relative to the germline gene, one junction end is altered; a read error may explain this. This chain links TRBV7-7 with TRBJ2-1; D possibly corresponds to TRBD2 (5 bases). Germline V gives CDR1 SSHAT, CDR2 FNYEAQ (reference sequence). The CDR3 length is 19 residues. The DNA for the CDR3 is TGTGCTAGCAGCTTAAGCTCCCCGTGGGTAGGGAGCTCCTACAATGAGCAGTTCTTC. This sequence encodes CASSLSSPWVGSSYNEQFF.

This clone was found a few times. The rearrangement uses TRBV6-4 and TRBJ2-1; D possibly corresponds to TRBD2 (5 bases). V lost 3 bases and J lost 5, with 11 bases in between. Germline CDR1 and CDR2: MRHNA and SNTAGT. The CDR3 extends over 14 amino acids. CDR3 bases: TGTGCCAGCAGTGATACCGGGGAAAACAATGAGCAGTTCTTC. It translates to CASSDTGENNEQFF.

The chain uses TRBV7-6 and TRBJ1-2, with 12 bases aligning to TRBD1. This CDR3 spans 16 amino acids. V dropped 5 bases and J dropped 4; count of bases not matched to a gene: 8. Germline V lookup: CDR1 SGHVS, CDR2 FNYEAQ. The CDR3 sequence is CASSSSGTGGVYGYTF. CDR3 nucleotides: TGTGCCAGCAGCAGCTCCGGGACAGGGGGCGTCTATGGCTACACCTTC. Filled out from reference TRBV7-6 and TRBJ1-2, the complete variable domain reads GAGVSQSPRYKVTKRGQDVALRCDPISGHVSLYWYRQALGQGPEFLTYFNYEAQQDKSGLPNDRFSAERPEGSISTLTIQRTEQRDSAMYRCASSSSGTGGVYGYTFGSGTRLTVV.

The chain recombines TRBV19 with TRBJ1-1, with D unclear. V was clipped by 6 bases and J by 1 base, with 12 bases between them. Per germline, CDR1 LNHDA and CDR2 SQIVND (reference sequence). The CDR3 runs 14 residues. In DNA, the CDR3 is TGTGCCAGTAGCTACGGGGAGGCGAACACTGAAGCTTTCTTT. This encodes CASSYGEANTEAFF.

The chain joins TRBV10-3 to TRBJ1-6; 7 bases fit TRBD1. The germline CDR1 and CDR2 sequences are ENHRY and SYGVKD. V lost 3 bases to trimming and J lost 15 bases; unmatched junction nucleotides: 8. The CDR3 is made up of 13 amino acids. The CDR3 sequence: CAISDGLQGNLHF. As DNA, the CDR3 is TGTGCCATCAGTGATGGTTTACAGGGGAACCTCCACTTT.

The chain recombines TRBV7-6 with TRBJ2-7; TRBD1 aligns across 8 bases. V lost 1 base and J lost 7; bases outside the gene matches: 3. Germline CDR1 reads SGHVS; CDR2 reads FNYEAQ. The CDR3 is 13 residues long. CDR3: CASSLDQGAEQYV. The CDR3 coding sequence is TGTGCCAGCAGCTTAGATCAGGGGGCAGAGCAGTACGTC.

CDR3 region: CASSPGAGGNTEAFF. CDR3 nucleotide sequence: TGCGCCAGCAGCCCCGGGGCAGGGGGGAACACTGAAGCTTTCTTT. This chain links TRBV5-1 with TRBJ1-1; 7 bases are a match to TRBD1. From germline, CDR1 is SGHRS and CDR2 YFSETQ. J was trimmed by 1 base and V by 4 bases; bases with no gene match: 7. This CDR3 spans 15 amino acids.

The genes are TRBV30 and TRBJ2-1; the match to TRBD1 covers 8 bases. CDR1 and CDR2 from the germline V gene are GTSNPN and SVGIG (reference sequence). V gave up 2 bases and J gave up 4 bases; unmatched junction bases: 4. This CDR3 is 14 amino acids long. Here the CDR3 reads CAWSLRTGYNEQFF. The CDR3, as DNA: TGTGCCTGGAGTCTAAGGACAGGGTACAATGAGCAGTTCTTC.

The genes are TRBV2 and TRBJ2-1; 7 positions agree with TRBD2. V shed 6 bases, J shed 9 bases, and the junction held 11 bases outside the gene matches. CDR1 SNHLY and CDR2 FYNNEI come from the germline V gene. This CDR3 comprises 14 residues. The CDR3, as DNA: TGTGCCAGCAGAGTATGGGCGGGAGTGGTTGAGCAGTTCTTC. Amino acids: CASRVWAGVVEQFF. The full variable domain, with the rest looked up from reference TRBV2 and TRBJ2-1, is EPEVTQTPSHQVTQMGQEVILRCVPISNHLYFYWYRQILGQKVEFLVSFYNNEISEKSEIFDDQFSVERPDGSNFTLKIRSTKLEDSAMYFCASRVWAGVVEQFFGPGTRLTVL.

This chain uses TRBV21-1 with TRBJ1-2; the D segment call TRBD1 is taken from the table without a DNA check. TRBV21-1 is recorded as a pseudogene. This CDR3 spans 18 amino acids. In DNA form, the CDR3 reads TGTGCCAGCAGCACCTATCGACAGGGAGGCCCTTCTAACTATGGCTACACCTTC. Its translation is CASSTYRQGGPSNYGYTF.

V gene TRBV11-2 combines with J gene TRBJ2-1, with TRBD2 identical over 7 bases. Trimming at V came to 3 bases and at J to 0 bases, leaving 2 bases not matched to a gene. CDR1 and CDR2 from the germline V gene are SGHAT and FQNNGV. The CDR3 extends over 15 amino acids. The CDR3 coding sequence is TGTGCCAGCAGCTTTGGGGGGGTCTCCTACAATGAGCAGTTCTTC. Protein: CASSFGGVSYNEQFF.

The CDR3, as DNA: TGTGCCAGCAGTCCAAACAGGGGGCTCGGCACAGATACGCAGTATTTT. Translation gives CASSPNRGLGTDTQYF. The chain links TRBV28 to TRBJ2-3; 9 bases agree with TRBD1. Germline V gene lookup returns CDR1 MDHEN and CDR2 SYDVKM. V shed 5 bases, J shed 1 base, and the junction held 7 bases outside the gene matches. The CDR3 runs to 16 residues.